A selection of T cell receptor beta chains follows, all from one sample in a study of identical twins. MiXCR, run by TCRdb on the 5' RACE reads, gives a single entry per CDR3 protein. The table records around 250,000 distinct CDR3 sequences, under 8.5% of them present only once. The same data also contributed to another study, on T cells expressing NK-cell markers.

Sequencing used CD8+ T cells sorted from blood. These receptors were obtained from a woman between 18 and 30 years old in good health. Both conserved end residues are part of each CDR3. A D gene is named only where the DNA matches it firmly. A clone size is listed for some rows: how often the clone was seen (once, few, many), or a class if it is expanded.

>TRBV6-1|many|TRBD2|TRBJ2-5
CASSTSGRAIETQYF
TGTGCCAGCAGTACAAGCGGGAGGGCTATAGAGACCCAGTACTTC
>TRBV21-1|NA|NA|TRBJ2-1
CASSKDGDSSDSYNEQFF
TGTGCCAGCAGCAAAGACGGGGATAGTTCCGACTCCTACAATGAGCAGTTCTTC
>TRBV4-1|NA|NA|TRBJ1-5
CASSQAQYNQPQHF
TGCGCCAGCAGCCAAGCGCAATACAATCAGCCCCAGCATTTT
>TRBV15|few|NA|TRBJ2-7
CATSGVGMAAFGSSYEQYF
TGTGCCACCAGCGGAGTGGGTATGGCTGCCTTTGGGAGCTCCTACGAGCAGTACTTC
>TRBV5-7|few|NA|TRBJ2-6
CASSFQVPEDYSGANVLTF
TGTGCCAGCAGCTTTCAGGTTCCCGAAGATTACTCTGGGGCCAACGTCCTGACTTTC
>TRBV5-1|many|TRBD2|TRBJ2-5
CASSHLAGGLETQYF
TGCGCCAGCAGCCACCTAGCGGGGGGGCTTGAGACCCAGTACTTC
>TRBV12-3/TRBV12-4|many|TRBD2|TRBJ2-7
CASSPVAGDSVYF
TGTGCCAGCAGTCCCGTAGCGGGAGATAGCGTGTACTTC
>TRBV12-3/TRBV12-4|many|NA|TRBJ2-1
CASNQINEQFF
TGTGCCAGCAATCAAATCAATGAGCAGTTCTTC
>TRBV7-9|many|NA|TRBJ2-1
CASTPSSVSSYNEQFF
TGTGCCAGCACCCCGAGCTCAGTGAGCTCCTACAATGAGCAGTTCTTC
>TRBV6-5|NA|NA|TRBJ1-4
CASSYSRGGGKLFF
TGTGCCAGCAGTTACTCGAGAGGAGGAGGAAAACTGTTTTTT
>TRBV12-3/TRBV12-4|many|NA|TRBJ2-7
CASSLGGAEQYF
TGTGCCAGCAGTTTAGGGGGTGCCGAGCAGTACTTC
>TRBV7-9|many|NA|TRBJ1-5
CASSLTSQPQHF
TGTGCCAGCAGCTTAACTAGTCAGCCCCAGCATTTT
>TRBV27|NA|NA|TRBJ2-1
CASSSNFNEQFF
TGTGCCAGCAGTTCGAACTTCAATGAGCAGTTCTTC
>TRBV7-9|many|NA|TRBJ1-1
CAIDRKTEAFF
TGTGCCATCGACAGGAAGACTGAAGCTTTCTTT
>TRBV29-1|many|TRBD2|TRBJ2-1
CSLPGGNEQFF
TGCAGCCTCCCGGGGGGCAATGAGCAGTTCTTC
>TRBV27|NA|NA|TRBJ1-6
CASKELTNSPLHF
TGTGCCAGCAAAGAGTTAACTAATTCACCCCTCCACTTT
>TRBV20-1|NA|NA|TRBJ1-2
CSASRDFDYGYTF
TGCAGTGCTAGCAGGGACTTCGACTATGGCTACACCTTC
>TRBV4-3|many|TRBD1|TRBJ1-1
CASAQGVSTEAFF
TGCGCCAGCGCTCAGGGGGTTAGCACTGAAGCTTTCTTT
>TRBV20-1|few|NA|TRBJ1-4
CSARDEGEGTNEKLFF
TGCAGTGCTAGAGATGAAGGGGAGGGGACTAATGAAAAACTGTTTTTT
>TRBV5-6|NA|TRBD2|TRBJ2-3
CASSLPLAGSTEGQYF
TGTGCCAGCAGCTTGCCGCTAGCGGGGTCTACAGAAGGGCAGTATTTT
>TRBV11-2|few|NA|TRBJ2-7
CASSLGGAAYEQYF
TGTGCCAGCAGCTTAGGCGGGGCCGCCTACGAGCAGTACTTC
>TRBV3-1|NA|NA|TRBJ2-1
CASSQIGDEQFF
TGTGCCAGCAGCCAAATTGGGGATGAGCAGTTCTTC
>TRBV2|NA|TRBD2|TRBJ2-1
CASKRASGIFNEQFF
TGTGCCAGCAAGAGGGCTAGCGGGATCTTCAATGAGCAGTTCTTC
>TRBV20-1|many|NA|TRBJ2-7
CSARDPGTPDYEQYF
TGCAGTGCTAGAGATCCCGGGACACCCGACTACGAGCAGTACTTC
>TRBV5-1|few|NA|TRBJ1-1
CASSQNAGEAFF
TGCGCCAGCAGCCAAAACGCGGGGGAAGCTTTCTTT
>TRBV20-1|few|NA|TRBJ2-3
CSASRHLDEGAITDTQYF
TGCAGTGCTAGTAGACACCTCGACGAAGGGGCTATCACAGATACGCAGTATTTT